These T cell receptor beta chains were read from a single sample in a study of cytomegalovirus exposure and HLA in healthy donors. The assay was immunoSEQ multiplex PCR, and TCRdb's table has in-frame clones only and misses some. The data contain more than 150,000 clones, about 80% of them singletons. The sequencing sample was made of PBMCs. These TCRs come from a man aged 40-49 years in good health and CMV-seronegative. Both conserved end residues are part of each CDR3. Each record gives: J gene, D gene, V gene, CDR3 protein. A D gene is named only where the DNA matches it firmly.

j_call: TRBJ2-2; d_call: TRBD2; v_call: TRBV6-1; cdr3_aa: CASSPVSGTGELFF
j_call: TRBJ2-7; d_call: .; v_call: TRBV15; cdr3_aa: CATSRDIGQRSYEQYF
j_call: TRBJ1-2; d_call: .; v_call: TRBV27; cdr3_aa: CASSLNFGGGGYGYTF
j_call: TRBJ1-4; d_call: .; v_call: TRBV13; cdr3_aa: CASSLGEEKLFF
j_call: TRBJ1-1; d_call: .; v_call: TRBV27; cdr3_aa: CASSSPWAGNTEAFF
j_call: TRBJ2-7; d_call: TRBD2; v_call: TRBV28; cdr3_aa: CASSFELAGGKGHEQYF
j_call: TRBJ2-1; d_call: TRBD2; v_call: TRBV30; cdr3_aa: CAWGLDFYNEQFF
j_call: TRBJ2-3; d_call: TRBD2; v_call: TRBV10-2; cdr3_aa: CASTLAGITDTQYF
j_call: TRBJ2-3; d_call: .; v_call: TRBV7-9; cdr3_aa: CASSLVRAGTDTQYF
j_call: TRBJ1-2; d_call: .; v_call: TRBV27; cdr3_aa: CASSFRGAYGYTF
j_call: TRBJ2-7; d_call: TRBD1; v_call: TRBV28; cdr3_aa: CASSYRGQGTGEQYF
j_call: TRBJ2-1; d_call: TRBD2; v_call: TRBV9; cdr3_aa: CASSLGGTSGSWQFF
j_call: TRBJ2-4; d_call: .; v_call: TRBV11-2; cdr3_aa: CASSPRGGAKNSQYF
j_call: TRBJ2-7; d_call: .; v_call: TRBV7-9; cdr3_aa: CASSSRERGIEQYF
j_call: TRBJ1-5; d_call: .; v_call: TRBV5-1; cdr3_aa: CASSSGSGVEPQHF
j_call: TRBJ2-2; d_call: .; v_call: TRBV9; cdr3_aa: CASSVGRSTGELFF
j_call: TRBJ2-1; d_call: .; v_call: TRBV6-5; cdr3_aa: CASSYQTNTVRFF
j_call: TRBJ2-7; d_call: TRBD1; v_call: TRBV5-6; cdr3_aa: CASSPRQGKTYEQYF
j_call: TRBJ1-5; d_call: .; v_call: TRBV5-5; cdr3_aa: CASSLGGYSNQPQHF
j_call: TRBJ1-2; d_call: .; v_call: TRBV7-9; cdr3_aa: CASSTTEDYGYTF
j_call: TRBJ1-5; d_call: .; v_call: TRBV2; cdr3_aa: CASKRDSNQPQHF
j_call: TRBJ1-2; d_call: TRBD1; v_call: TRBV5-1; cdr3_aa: CASSFQGDYGYTF
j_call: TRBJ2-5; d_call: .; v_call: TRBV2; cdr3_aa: CASIQVAGQETQYF
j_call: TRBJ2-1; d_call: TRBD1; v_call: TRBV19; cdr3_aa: CASSTQGLAYNEQFF
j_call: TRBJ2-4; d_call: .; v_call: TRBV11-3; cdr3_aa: CASSLQYQSLAKNIQYF
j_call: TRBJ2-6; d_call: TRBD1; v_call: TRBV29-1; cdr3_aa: CSVGGDRANGLTF
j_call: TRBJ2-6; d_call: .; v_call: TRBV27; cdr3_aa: CASTPGLGRRTGANVLTF
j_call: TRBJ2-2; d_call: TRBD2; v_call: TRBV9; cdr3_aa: CASSKGLAGGPATGELFF
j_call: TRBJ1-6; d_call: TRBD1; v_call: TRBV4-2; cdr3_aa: CASSQVVGGQGIFNSPLHF
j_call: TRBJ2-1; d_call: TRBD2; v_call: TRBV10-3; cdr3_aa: CAISEWKRERLGVNEQFF
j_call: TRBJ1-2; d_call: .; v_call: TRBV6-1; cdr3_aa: CASSATGTPYGYTF
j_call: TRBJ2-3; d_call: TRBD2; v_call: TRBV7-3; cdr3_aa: CASSLGLAGRDTQYF
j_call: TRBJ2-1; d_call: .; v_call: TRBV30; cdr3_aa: CAWSGGSSGETIEQFF
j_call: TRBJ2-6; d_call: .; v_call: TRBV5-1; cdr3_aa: CASSPTGANVLTF
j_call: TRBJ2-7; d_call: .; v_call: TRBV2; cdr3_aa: CASAPGSSYEQYF
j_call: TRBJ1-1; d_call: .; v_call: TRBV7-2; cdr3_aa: CASSLVQGGNTEAFF
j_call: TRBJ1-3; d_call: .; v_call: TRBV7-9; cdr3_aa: CSSTLGQGLSRGNTIYF
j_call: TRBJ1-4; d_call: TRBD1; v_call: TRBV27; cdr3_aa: CASSDRAQMFF
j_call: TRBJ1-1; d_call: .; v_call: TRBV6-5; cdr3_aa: CASSYSKGVAFF
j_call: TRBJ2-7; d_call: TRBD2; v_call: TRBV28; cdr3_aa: CASSPGGRGSYEQYF
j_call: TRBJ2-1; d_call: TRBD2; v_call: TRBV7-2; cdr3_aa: CASSRGVRTAYNEQFF
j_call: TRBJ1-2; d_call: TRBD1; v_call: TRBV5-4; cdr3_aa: CASSDNRGTRGGYTF
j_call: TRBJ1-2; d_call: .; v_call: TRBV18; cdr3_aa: CASSPGRGSYGYTF
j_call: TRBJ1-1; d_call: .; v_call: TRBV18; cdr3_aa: CASSPPRGRSTEAFF
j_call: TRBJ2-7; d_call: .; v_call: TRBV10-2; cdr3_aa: CASSSPGTFYAEQYF
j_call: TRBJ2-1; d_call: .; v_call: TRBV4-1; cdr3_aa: CASSQGRRELNEQFF
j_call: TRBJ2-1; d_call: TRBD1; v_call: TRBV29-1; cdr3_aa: CSVEGRQGSIDNEQFF
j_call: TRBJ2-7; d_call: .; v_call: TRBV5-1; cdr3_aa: CASSLAAGSSYEQYF
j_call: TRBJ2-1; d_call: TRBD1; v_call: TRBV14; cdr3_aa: CASRATGGSFGEQFF
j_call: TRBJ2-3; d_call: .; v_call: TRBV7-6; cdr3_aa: CASSPRSGSTDTQYF